This TCR beta chain was captured in a study of blood T cells in healthy people across ages. Across the study: About one barcoded beta molecule per two T cells came from capture by template switching.

Through a sample-barcoded 5' primer and a J-beta primer mix, a second PCR was run for roughly 7 to 12 cycles. Via MiXCR, TCRdb re-called the 5' RACE reads, giving one row per CDR3 protein. The sample records around 1,000,000 distinct CDR3 sequences, roughly two fifths being singletons. This clonotype was picked up a small number of times. In each sample, at least 6.5 million PBMCs were isolated. The sequenced sample consisted of blood. This receptor was taken from a man younger than 30 in good health.

CDR3 nucleotide sequence: TGTGCCAGCAGCCAAGCGCTCCTCAGTGTATACAATGAGCAGTTCTTC. It codes for CASSQALLSVYNEQFF. The genes are TRBV3-1 and TRBJ2-1; no reliable D call. Germline V gives CDR1 LGHDT, CDR2 YNNKEL (reference sequence). V lost 1 base to trimming and J lost 4 bases, with 14 bases between them. This CDR3 is 16 amino acids long.